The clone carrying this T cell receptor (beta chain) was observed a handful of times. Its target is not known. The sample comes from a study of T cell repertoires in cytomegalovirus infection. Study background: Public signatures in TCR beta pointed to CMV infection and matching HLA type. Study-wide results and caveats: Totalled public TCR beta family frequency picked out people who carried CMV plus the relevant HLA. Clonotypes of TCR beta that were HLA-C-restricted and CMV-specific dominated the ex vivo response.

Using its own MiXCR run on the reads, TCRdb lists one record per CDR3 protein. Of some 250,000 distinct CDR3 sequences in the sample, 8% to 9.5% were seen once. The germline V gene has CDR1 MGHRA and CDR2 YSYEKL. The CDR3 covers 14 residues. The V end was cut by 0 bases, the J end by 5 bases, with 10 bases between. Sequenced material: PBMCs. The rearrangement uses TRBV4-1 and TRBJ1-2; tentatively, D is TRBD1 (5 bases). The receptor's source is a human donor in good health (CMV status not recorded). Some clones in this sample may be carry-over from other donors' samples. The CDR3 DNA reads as TGCGCCAGCAGCCAAGATGGGGGTACATATGGCTACACCTTC. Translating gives CASSQDGGTYGYTF.